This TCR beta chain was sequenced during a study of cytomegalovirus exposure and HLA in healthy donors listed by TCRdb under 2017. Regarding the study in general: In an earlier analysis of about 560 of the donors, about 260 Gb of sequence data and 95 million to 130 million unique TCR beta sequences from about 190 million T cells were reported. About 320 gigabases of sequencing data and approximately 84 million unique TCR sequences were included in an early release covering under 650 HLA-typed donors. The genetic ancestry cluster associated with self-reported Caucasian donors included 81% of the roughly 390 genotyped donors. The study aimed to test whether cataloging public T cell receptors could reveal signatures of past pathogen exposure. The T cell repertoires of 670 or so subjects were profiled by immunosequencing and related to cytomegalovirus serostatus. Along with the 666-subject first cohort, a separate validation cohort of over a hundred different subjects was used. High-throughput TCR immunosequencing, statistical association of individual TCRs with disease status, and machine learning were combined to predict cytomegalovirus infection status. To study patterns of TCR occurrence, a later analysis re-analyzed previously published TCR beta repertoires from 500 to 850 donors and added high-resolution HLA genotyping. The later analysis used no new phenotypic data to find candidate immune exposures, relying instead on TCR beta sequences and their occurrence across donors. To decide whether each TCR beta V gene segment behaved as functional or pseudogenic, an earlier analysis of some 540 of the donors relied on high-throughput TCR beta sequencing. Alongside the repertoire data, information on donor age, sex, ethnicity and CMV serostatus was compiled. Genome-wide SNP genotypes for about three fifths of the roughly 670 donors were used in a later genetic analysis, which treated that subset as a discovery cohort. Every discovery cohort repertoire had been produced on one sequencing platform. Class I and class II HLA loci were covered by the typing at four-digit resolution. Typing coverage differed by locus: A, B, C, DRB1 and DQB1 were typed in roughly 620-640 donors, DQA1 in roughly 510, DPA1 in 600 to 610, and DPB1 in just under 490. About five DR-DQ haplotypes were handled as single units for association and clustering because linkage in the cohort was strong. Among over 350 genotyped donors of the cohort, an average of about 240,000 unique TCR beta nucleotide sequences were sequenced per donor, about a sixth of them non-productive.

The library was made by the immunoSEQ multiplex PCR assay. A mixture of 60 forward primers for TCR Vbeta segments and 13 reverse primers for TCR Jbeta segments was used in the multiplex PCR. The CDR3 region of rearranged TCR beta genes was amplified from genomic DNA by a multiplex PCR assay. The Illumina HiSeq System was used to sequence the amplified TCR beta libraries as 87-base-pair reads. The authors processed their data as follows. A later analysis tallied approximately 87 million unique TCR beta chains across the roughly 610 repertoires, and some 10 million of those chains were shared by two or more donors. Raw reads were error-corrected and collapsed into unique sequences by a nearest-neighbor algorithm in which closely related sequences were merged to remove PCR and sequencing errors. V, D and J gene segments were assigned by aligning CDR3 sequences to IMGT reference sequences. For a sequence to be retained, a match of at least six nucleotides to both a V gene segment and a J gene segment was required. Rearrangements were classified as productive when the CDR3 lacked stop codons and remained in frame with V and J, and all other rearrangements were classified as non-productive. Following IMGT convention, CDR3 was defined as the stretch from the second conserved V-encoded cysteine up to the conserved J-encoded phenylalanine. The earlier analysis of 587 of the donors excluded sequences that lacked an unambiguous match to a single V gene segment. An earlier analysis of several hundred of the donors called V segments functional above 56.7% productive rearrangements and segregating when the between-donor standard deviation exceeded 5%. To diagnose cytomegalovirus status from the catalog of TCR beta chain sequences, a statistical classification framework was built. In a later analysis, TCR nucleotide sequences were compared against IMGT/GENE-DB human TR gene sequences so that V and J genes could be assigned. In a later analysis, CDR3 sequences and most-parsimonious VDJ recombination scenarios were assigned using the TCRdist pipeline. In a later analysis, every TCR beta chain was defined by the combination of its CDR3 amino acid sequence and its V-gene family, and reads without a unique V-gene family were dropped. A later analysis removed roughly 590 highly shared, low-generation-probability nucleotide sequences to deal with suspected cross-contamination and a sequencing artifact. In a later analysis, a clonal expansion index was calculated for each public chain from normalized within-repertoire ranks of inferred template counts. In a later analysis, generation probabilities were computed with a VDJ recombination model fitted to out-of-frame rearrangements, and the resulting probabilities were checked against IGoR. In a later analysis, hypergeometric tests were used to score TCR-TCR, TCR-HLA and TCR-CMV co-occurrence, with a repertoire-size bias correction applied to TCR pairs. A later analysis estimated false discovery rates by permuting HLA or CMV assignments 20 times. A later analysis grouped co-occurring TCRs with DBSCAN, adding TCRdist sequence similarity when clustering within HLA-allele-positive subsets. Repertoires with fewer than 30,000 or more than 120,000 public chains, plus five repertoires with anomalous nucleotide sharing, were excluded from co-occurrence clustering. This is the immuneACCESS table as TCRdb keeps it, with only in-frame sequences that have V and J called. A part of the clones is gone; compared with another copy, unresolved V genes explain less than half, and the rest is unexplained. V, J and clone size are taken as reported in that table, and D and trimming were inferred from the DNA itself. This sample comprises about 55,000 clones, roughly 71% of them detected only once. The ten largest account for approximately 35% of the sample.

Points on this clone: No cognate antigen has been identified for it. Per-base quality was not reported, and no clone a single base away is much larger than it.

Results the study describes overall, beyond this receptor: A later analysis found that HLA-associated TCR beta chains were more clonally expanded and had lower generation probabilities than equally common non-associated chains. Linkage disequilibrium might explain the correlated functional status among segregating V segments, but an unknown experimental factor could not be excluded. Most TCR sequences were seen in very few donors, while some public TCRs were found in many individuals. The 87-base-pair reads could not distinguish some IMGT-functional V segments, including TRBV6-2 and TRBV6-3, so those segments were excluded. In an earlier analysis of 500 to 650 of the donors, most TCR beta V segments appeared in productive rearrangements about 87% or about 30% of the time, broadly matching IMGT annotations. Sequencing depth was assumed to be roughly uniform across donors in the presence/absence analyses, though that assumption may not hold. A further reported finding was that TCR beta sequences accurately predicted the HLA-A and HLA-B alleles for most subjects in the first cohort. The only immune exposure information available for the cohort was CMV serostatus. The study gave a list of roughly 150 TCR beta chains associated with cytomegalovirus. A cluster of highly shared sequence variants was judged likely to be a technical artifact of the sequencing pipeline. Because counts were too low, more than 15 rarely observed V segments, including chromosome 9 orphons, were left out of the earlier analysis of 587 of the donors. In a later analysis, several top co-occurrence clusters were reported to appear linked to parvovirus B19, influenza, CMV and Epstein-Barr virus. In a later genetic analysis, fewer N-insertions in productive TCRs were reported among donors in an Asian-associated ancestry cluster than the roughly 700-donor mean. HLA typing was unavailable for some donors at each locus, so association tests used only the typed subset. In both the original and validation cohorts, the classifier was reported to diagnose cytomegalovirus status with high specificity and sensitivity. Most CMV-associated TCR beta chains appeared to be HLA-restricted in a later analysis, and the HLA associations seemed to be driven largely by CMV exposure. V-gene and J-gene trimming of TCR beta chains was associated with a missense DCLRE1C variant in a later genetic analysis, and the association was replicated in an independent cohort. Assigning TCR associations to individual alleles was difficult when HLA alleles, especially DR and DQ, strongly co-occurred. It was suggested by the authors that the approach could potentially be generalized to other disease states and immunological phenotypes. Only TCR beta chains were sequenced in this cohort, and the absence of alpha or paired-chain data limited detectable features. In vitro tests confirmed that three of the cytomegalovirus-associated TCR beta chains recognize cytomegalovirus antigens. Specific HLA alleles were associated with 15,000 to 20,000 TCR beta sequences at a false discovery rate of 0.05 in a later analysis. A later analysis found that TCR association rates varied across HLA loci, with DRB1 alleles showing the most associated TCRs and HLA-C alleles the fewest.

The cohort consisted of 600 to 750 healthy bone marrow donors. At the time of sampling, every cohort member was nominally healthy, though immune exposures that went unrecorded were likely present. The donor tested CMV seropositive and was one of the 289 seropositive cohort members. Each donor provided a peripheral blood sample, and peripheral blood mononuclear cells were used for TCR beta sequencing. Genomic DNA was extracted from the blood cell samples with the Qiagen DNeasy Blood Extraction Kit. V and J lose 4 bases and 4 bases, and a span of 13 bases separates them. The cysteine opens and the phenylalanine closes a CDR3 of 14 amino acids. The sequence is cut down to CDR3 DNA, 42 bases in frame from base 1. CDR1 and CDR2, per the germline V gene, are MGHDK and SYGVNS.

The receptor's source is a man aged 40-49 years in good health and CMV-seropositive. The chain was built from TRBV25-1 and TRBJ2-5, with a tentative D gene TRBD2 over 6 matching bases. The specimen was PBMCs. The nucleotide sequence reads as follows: TGTGCCAGCAGTGCACCCGGAGGGCGAGAGACCCAGTACTTC. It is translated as CASSAPGGRETQYF.